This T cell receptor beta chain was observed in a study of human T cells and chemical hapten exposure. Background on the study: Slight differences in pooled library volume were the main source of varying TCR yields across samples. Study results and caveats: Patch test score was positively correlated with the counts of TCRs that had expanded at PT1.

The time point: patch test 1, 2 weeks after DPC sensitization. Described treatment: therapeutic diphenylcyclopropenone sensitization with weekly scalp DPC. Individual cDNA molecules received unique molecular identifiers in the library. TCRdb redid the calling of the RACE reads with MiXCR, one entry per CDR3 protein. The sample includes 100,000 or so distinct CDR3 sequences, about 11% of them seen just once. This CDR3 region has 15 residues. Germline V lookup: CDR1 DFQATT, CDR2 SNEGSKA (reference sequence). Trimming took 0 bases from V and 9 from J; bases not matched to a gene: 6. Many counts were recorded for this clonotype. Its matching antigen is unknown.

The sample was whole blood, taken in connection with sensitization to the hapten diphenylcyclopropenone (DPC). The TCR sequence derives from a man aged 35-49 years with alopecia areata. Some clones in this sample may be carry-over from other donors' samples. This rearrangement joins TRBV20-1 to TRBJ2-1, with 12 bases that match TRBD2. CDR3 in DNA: TGCAGTGCTAGAGAGACGGCTAGCGGGAGGGTTGAGCAGTTCTTC. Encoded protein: CSARETASGRVEQFF.